Listed here are 10 T cell receptor beta chains from one sample, sequenced in a study of T cell responses to AZD1222 COVID-19 vaccine. Assay: immunoSEQ multiplex PCR; the TCRdb copy retains only in-frame clones and omits some. The sample lists around 95,000 clones; around 89% were seen once. The material was peripheral blood, obtained on day 0 of AZD1222 vaccination. These receptors all come from an adult in good health.

CDR3 sequence: CASSGDGRGEQYF. DNA for the CDR3: TGTGCCAGCAGCGGGGACGGACGTGGGGAGCAGTACTTC. This chain links TRBV9 with TRBJ2-7, with D possibly being TRBD1 or TRBD2 (5 bases each). The CDR3 has 13 amino acids. Germline CDR1 is SGDLS and CDR2 is YYNGEE. The V end lost 3 bases, the J end lost 7 bases, and 14 bases lay between the germline ends.

This chain links TRBV7-2 with TRBJ1-3; no clear D gene. V was shortened by 0 bases and J by 4 bases, with 4 bases between the two germline ends. The CDR3 consists of 13 residues. Germline V gene lookup returns CDR1 SGHTA and CDR2 FQGNSA. CDR3 loop: CASSLARGNTIYF. The CDR3 DNA follows: TGTGCCAGCAGCTTAGCCAGAGGAAACACCATATATTTT.

V gene TRBV15 combines with J gene TRBJ1-5, with D perhaps matching TRBD1 (5 bases). The CDR3 runs to 15 residues. V lost 0 bases to trimming and J lost 3 bases, with 9 bases between them. The germline gives CDR1 LNHNV, CDR2 YYDKDF (reference sequence). CDR3 sequence reads: CATSRDRASNQPQHF. In DNA form, the CDR3 reads TGTGCCACCAGCAGAGACAGGGCTTCCAATCAGCCCCAGCATTTT.

V and J are TRBV13 and TRBJ1-1, with a possible D match to TRBD1 (6 bases). The CDR3 has 17 amino acids. Germline V CDR1 and CDR2: PRHDT, FYEKMQ (reference sequence). Trimming stripped 2 bases from V and 1 base from J, with 17 bases between. The CDR3 nucleotides read TGTGCCAGCAGCTTATTTTATCGGGGGCTTGAGAACACTGAAGCTTTCTTT. This sequence encodes CASSLFYRGLENTEAFF. Using reference TRBV13 and TRBJ1-1 for the parts outside the CDR3, the full variable domain is AAGVIQSPRHLIKEKRETATLKCYPIPRHDTVYWYQQGPGQDPQFLISFYEKMQSDKGSIPDRFSAQQFSDYHSELNMSSLELGDSALYFCASSLFYRGLENTEAFFGQGTRLTVV.

The chain links TRBV6-6 to TRBJ2-2, with 10 nucleotides matching TRBD2. Germline V gene lookup returns CDR1 MNHNY and CDR2 SVGAGI (reference sequence). This CDR3 is 14 amino acids long. V trimming: 6 bases; J trimming: 7 bases; junction bases outside the gene matches: 5. Here the CDR3 reads CASSLAGEVGELFF. CDR3 bases: TGTGCCAGCAGCCTAGCGGGAGAGGTCGGGGAGCTGTTTTTT.

The chain joins TRBV9 to TRBJ2-1; no firm D call. CDR1 is SGDLS and CDR2 is YYNGEE in the germline V gene. CDR3 size: 15 residues. Trimming took off 0 bases at V and 1 base at J, with 8 bases between the two ends. Here the CDR3 reads CASSVEGNSYNEQFF. DNA of the CDR3: TGTGCCAGCAGCGTAGAGGGCAATTCCTACAATGAGCAGTTCTTC. Complete variable domain (other parts from reference TRBV9 and TRBJ2-1): DSGVTQTPKHLITATGQRVTLRCSPRSGDLSVYWYQQSLDQGLQFLIQYYNGEERAKGNILERFSAQQFPDLHSELNLSSLELGDSALYFCASSVEGNSYNEQFFGPGTRLTVL.

V gene TRBV3-1 (or the pseudogene TRBV3-2) combines with J gene TRBJ1-1; D is unresolved. The CDR3 extends over 13 amino acids. The germline V and J ends were trimmed by 2 bases and 8 bases, with 12 bases remaining between them. Germline assignment: CDR1 LGHDT and CDR2 YNNKEL (reference sequence). The CDR3 spells CASSQIPTGEAFF. CDR3 DNA: TGTGCCAGCAGCCAAATTCCCACCGGGGAAGCTTTCTTT.

The V call is TRBV29-1, the J call TRBJ2-1, with D unresolved. The CDR3 is 11 amino acids. In germline, CDR1 is SQVTM, CDR2 ANQGSEA. V lost 8 bases and J lost 5, with 10 bases in between. In nucleotides, the CDR3 is TGCAGCAGTCACCGAAACAATGAGCAGTTCTTC. Encoded protein: CSSHRNNEQFF.

CDR3 coding DNA: TGTGCCAGCAGCTTGGACGGCGAAAGCTCCTATAATTCACCCCTCCACTTT. Its translation is CASSLDGESSYNSPLHF. The chain uses TRBV5-8 and TRBJ1-6; D call uncertain. This CDR3 is 17 amino acids long. V was shortened by 0 bases and J by 0 bases, with 10 bases between the two germline ends. In germline, CDR1 is SGHTS, CDR2 YDEGEE.

This chain joins TRBV7-2 and TRBJ1-5; 7 nucleotides agree with TRBD1. V lost 5 bases and J lost 5; bases outside the gene matches: 15. This CDR3 contains 17 residues. The V gene's germline CDR1 is SGHTA and CDR2 FQGNSA. This CDR3 reads CASSQTTNRGLYQPQHF. CDR3 coding DNA: TGTGCCAGCAGCCAGACTACCAACAGGGGTCTATATCAGCCCCAGCATTTT.